This TCR beta chain was recovered during a study of beta chain features in type 1 diabetes. cDNA synthesis used the whole RNA isolate, giving expressed TCRB sequences. Some clones are missing from TCRdb's copy, which holds only in-frame ones; the method was immunoSEQ multiplex PCR. The profile shows about 320,000 clones, less than 15% of them singletons. The CDR3 is 14 amino acids. In its sample, this clone was seen a few times. J is TRBJ2-3 and V is TRBV21-1; the D call in the table, TRBD2, was not verified against the DNA. TRBV21-1 is a pseudogene locus. Material for sequencing was central memory CD4+ T cells from blood. This receptor was identified in a man between 25 and 39 years old in good health. This chain's CDR3 is CAWEMGGSTDTQYF. CDR3 DNA sequence: TGTGCCTGGGAAATGGGGGGGAGCACAGATACGCAGTATTTT.